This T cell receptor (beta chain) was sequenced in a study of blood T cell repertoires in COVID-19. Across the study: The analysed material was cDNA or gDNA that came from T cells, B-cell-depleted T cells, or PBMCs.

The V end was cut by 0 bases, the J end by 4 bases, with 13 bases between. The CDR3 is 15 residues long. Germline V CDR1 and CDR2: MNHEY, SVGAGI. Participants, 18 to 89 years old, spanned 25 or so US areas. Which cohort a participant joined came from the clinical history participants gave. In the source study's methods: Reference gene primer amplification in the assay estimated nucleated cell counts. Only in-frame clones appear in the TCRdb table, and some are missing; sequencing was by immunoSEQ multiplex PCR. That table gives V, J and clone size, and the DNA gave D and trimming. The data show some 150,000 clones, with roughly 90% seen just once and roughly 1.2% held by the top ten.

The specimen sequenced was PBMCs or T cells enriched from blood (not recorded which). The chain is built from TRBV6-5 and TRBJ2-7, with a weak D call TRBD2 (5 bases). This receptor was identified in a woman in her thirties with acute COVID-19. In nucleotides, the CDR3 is TGTGCCAGCAGTTACTCTAGCGCCGTAGGGTACGAGCAGTACTTC. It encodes CASSYSSAVGYEQYF.